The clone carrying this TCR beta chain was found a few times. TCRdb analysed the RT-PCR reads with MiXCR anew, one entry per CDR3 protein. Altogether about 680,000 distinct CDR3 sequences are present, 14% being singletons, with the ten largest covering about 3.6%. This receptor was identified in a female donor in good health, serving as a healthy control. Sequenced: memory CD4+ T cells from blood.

CDR3 sequence (DNA): TGTGCCAGCAGCTTTCAAGAGTACAGTGAAAAACTGTTTTTT. Residues: CASSFQEYSEKLFF. V usage is TRBV7-2 and J usage is TRBJ1-4; D remains ambiguous. Between the trimmed V and J ends, which lost 3 bases and 7 bases, there was a span of 12 bases. Looked up from germline, CDR1 is SGHTA and CDR2 is FQGNSA. The CDR3 covers 14 residues.